This TCR beta chain stems from a study of blood T cell repertoires in COVID-19. Assay: immunoSEQ multiplex PCR; the TCRdb copy retains only in-frame clones and omits some. The data contain approximately 260,000 clones, 88% of them seen just once; the ten biggest clones take up 10%. This CDR3 comprises 15 residues. Trimming removed 5 bases from V and 7 bases from J, with 17 bases in between. Germline lookup yields CDR1 SGHTA and CDR2 FQGNSA. The chain joins TRBV7-2 to TRBJ2-2; no definite D call. The sample comprised peripheral blood. This clonotype was obtained from a woman in her 70s with COVID-19, enrolled during active disease. As DNA, the CDR3 is TGTGCCAGCAGCCCGAATACCCTACCTAACGGGGAGCTGTTTTTT. Translation gives CASSPNTLPNGELFF.